A selection of T cell receptor beta chains follows, all from one sample in a study of blood T cell repertoires in COVID-19. Profiled with immunoSEQ multiplex PCR; TCRdb holds only in-frame clones, not every one. The repertoire holds 250,000 to 300,000 clones, with 70% to 90% as singletons. The sequenced material came from peripheral blood. Receptors originate from a woman under 40 with COVID-19, enrolled during active disease. CDR3s include the opening cysteine and the closing phenylalanine or tryptophan. A D gene is named only where the DNA matches it firmly. The size field is filled for only some rows; it gives once, few, many or a size class.

clone_size j_call v_call d_call cdr3_nt cdr3_aa
once TRBJ2-2 TRBV10-2 TRBD2 TGCGCCAGCAGTGAGTCTGGGACTAGCGGGATCACCGGGGAGCTGTTTTTT CASSESGTSGITGELFF
. TRBJ2-7 TRBV4-1 . TGCGCCAGCAGCTTTTCTTCAGGGGTCTCCTACGAGCAGTACTTC CASSFSSGVSYEQYF
. TRBJ2-2 TRBV6-5 . TGTGCCAGCAGGGCCCAAACGTTCTCCGGGGAGCTGTTTTTT CASRAQTFSGELFF
. TRBJ2-1 TRBV5-5 TRBD1 TGTGCCAGCAGAACAGGGGCAGAGAATGAGCAGTTCTTC CASRTGAENEQFF
. TRBJ1-5 TRBV7-9 . TGTGCCAGCAGCTTATCAGGGCTGTATCAGCCCCAGCATTTT CASSLSGLYQPQHF
. TRBJ2-1 TRBV7-9 TRBD2 TGTGCCAGCAGCTCACTTGCGGGGGGGATCGTCGATGAGCAGTTCTTC CASSSLAGGIVDEQFF
. TRBJ2-7 TRBV6-5 TRBD1 TGTGCCAGCAGTACTAGACAGGGTAAGCAGTACTTC CASSTRQGKQYF
once TRBJ2-3 TRBV19 . TGTGCCAGTAGTATAGGCACAAGCACAGATACGCAGTATTTT CASSIGTSTDTQYF
many TRBJ2-1 TRBV19 TRBD2 TGTGCCAGTAGTGCAGCGGGGGGCCCCTACAATGAGCAGTTCTTC CASSAAGGPYNEQFF
. TRBJ1-2 TRBV7-9 TRBD1 TGTGCCAGCAGTATTCAGGGGGCGTCCCTATACGGCTACACCTTC CASSIQGASLYGYTF
. TRBJ2-7 TRBV5-1 TRBD1 TGCGCCAGCAGCTTGGGGACAGGCCCTGCCTACGAGCAGTACTTC CASSLGTGPAYEQYF
. TRBJ2-7 TRBV28 TRBD1 TGTGCCAGCAGTTCCCCAACAGGGGGCGGTTTTGGACACGAGCAGTACTTC CASSSPTGGGFGHEQYF
. TRBJ1-3 TRBV19 . TGTGCCAGTAGGTACTTAGGGGATCGCTCTGGAAACACCATATATTTT CASRYLGDRSGNTIYF
. TRBJ2-5 TRBV18 . TGTGCCAGCGGCGCCCCCCGGGACCAAGAGACCCAGTACTTC CASGAPRDQETQYF
. TRBJ2-7 TRBV2 TRBD2 TGTGCCAGCAGTAATCTAGCGGGCCGCTACGAGCAGTACTTC CASSNLAGRYEQYF
. TRBJ1-1 TRBV19 . TGTGCCAGTAGTATAGGGAGGGCAGGGAGAACTGAAGCTTTCTTT CASSIGRAGRTEAFF
. TRBJ2-1 TRBV7-2 TRBD1 TGTGCCAGCAGCTTACGAAGTTTACAGGGGACTGAGCAGTTCTTC CASSLRSLQGTEQFF
. TRBJ2-3 TRBV7-8 . TGTGCCAGCAGGCCCCGACTGGCTAGCACAGATACGCAGTATTTT CASRPRLASTDTQYF
. TRBJ2-5 TRBV10-2 TRBD1 TGCGCCAGCAGTCGACAGGGTTGGGAGACCCAGTACTTC CASSRQGWETQYF
. TRBJ2-5 TRBV28 . TGTGCCAGCAGTCACCTCAATTGGACAAATGCGGGGCAAGAGACCCAGTACTTC CASSHLNWTNAGQETQYF
. TRBJ1-1 TRBV27 . TGTGCCAGCAGTTTAGGGAGAAACACTGAAGCTTTCTTT CASSLGRNTEAFF
once TRBJ1-1 TRBV6-5 . TGTGCCAGCAGTTACTCGGGGGGGATGAACACTGAAGCTTTCTTT CASSYSGGMNTEAFF
. TRBJ2-7 TRBV12-5 . TGTGCTAACGGCAGGGCAGCCTACGAGCAGTACTTC CANGRAAYEQYF
. TRBJ1-4 TRBV18 . TGTGCCAGCTCACGCGGACAGACCATAACTAATGAAAAACTGTTTTTT CASSRGQTITNEKLFF
. TRBJ2-3 TRBV5-1 . TGCGCCAGCAGCTTGACTAGCTCCCGCACAGATACGCAGTATTTT CASSLTSSRTDTQYF
. TRBJ2-3 TRBV20-1 . TGCAGTGCTACTGATGGAGGAAGCACAGATACGCAGTATTTT CSATDGGSTDTQYF
. TRBJ1-5 TRBV15 . TGTGCCACCAGCAGACCAGGGTCCTATCAGCCCCAGCATTTT CATSRPGSYQPQHF
. TRBJ1-2 TRBV21-1 . TGTGCCAGCACCTACGAGCGTCACCGCGCTAACTATGGCTACACCTTC CASTYERHRANYGYTF
. TRBJ2-7 TRBV6-1 . TGTGCCAGCAGTGACCAGGGACTTCCCCCCTACGAGCAGTACTTC CASSDQGLPPYEQYF
. TRBJ1-4 TRBV5-6 TRBD1 TGTGCCAGCAGCCCGGGGTCGGGACAGGGGCACGAAAAACTGTTTTTT CASSPGSGQGHEKLFF
. TRBJ2-2 TRBV4-1 TRBD2 TGCGCCAGCAGCCATCGGGGACTAGCGGACCCTACCGGGGAGCTGTTTTTT CASSHRGLADPTGELFF
. TRBJ1-3 TRBV5-4 TRBD1 TGTGCCAGCAGCTGGGGGCCAGGGGGCGGTGGAAACACCATATATTTT CASSWGPGGGGNTIYF
. TRBJ2-7 TRBV4-1 TRBD2 TGCGCCAGCAGCCAAGGGGGACTAGCGGGCTCCTACGAGCAGTACTTC CASSQGGLAGSYEQYF
. TRBJ1-2 TRBV28 . TGTGCCAGCAGTTTAGGTCTTACAGGGTATGGCTACACCTTC CASSLGLTGYGYTF
. TRBJ2-1 TRBV5-1 . TGCGCCAGCACCTACGGTTACAATGAGCAGTTCTTC CASTYGYNEQFF
once TRBJ1-5 TRBV19 . TGTGCCAGTAGTATAGTGAGCCCGTATAATCAGCCCCAGCATTTT CASSIVSPYNQPQHF
. TRBJ2-3 TRBV2 TRBD2 TGTGCCAGCAGCCCCAGACTAGCGGGCACAGATACGCAGTATTTT CASSPRLAGTDTQYF
. TRBJ2-1 TRBV9 TRBD2 TGTGCCAGCAGCGGACTAGCGGGGCGGTACAATGAGCAGTTCTTC CASSGLAGRYNEQFF
. TRBJ1-4 TRBV3-1/TRBV3-2 . TGTGCCAGCAGCCCCGACAGCAACAGTGAAAAACTGTTTTTT CASSPDSNSEKLFF
. TRBJ1-2 TRBV28 . TGTGCCAGCAGTTTATTGGGCAGTAACTATGGCTACACCTTC CASSLLGSNYGYTF
. TRBJ1-2 TRBV2 TRBD1 TGTGCCAGCAGTGACGGACAGGGGGTCTGGGGCTACACCTTC CASSDGQGVWGYTF
. TRBJ1-4 TRBV2 . TGTGCCAGCAGTAGACAGATTAATGAAAAACTGTTTTTT CASSRQINEKLFF
. TRBJ2-5 TRBV7-9 . TGTGCCAGCAGCTTAATTGGACTCACTCTGGAGACCCAGTACTTC CASSLIGLTLETQYF
. TRBJ1-6 TRBV11-2 . TGTGCCAGCAGCCCCGAGCGAGGAAACCAATTCTATAATTCACCCCTCCACTTT CASSPERGNQFYNSPLHF
few TRBJ1-1 TRBV29-1 TRBD1 TGCAGCGTAGCCGGGACAGGGGAGACTGAAGCTTTCTTT CSVAGTGETEAFF
. TRBJ2-5 TRBV18 TRBD2 TGTGCCAGCTCACCACGTCGGACTAGCGGGAGCAAAGAGACCCAGTACTTC CASSPRRTSGSKETQYF
once TRBJ2-1 TRBV5-4 TRBD1 TGTGCCAGCAGCGGTGACAGGGTCTCCTACAATGAGCAGTTCTTC CASSGDRVSYNEQFF
. TRBJ2-1 TRBV12-2 . TGTGCAAGTCGCTTAAACCCGCAGGGCAATGAGCAGTTCTTC CASRLNPQGNEQFF
. TRBJ2-1 TRBV29-1 . TGCAGCGTACTAGTCCCCAATGAGCAGTTCTTC CSVLVPNEQFF
. TRBJ1-2 TRBV25-1 . TGTGCCAGCTCCCGGGCAGGGTCGTACACCTTC CASSRAGSYTF